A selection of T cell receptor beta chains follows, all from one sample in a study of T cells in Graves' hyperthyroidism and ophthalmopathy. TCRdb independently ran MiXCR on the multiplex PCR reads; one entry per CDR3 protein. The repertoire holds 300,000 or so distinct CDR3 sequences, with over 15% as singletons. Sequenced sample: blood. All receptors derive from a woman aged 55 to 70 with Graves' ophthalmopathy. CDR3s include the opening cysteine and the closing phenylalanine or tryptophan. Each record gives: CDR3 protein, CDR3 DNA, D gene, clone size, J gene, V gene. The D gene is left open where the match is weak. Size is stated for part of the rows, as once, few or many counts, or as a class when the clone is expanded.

CDR3: CASSLARTGDQGNEQFF
DNA: TGTGCCAGCAGCTTAGCCCGGACAGGCGATCAGGGGAATGAGCAGTTCTTC
D: TRBD1
size: many
J: TRBJ2-1
V: TRBV7-9

CDR3: CASSYSSGRSPYEQYF
DNA: TGTGCCAGCAGTTACTCTAGCGGGAGGTCCCCCTACGAGCAGTACTTC
D: TRBD2
size: -
J: TRBJ2-7
V: TRBV6-6

CDR3: CASSFTGARTQYF
DNA: TGTGCCAGCAGTTTCACAGGGGCGAGAACCCAGTACTTC
D: TRBD1
size: many
J: TRBJ2-5
V: TRBV6-1

CDR3: CAIRAGTYGGYTF
DNA: TGTGCCATAAGGGCCGGGACTTATGGTGGCTACACCTTC
D: -
size: -
J: TRBJ1-2
V: TRBV28

CDR3: CASSLGPEAEAFF
DNA: TGTGCCAGCAGCCTTGGCCCCGAGGCTGAAGCTTTCTTT
D: -
size: many
J: TRBJ1-1
V: TRBV27

CDR3: CASSVPGQGVYGYTF
DNA: TGTGCCAGTAGTGTCCCGGGACAGGGAGTCTATGGCTACACCTTC
D: TRBD1
size: -
J: TRBJ1-2
V: TRBV19

CDR3: CASSLVGTGLNYGYTF
DNA: TGTGCCAGCAGTTTAGTGGGGACAGGGCTTAACTATGGCTACACCTTC
D: TRBD1
size: few
J: TRBJ1-2
V: TRBV27

CDR3: CASSLLGYQETQYF
DNA: TGTGCCAGCAGCTTACTAGGTTACCAAGAGACCCAGTACTTC
D: -
size: -
J: TRBJ2-5
V: TRBV5-4

CDR3: CSASRTKLAGLTNEQFF
DNA: TGCAGTGCTAGCCGCACCAAACTAGCGGGATTGACGAATGAGCAGTTCTTC
D: TRBD2
size: -
J: TRBJ2-1
V: TRBV20-1

CDR3: CSTMIGTRQETQYF
DNA: TGCAGTACGATGATCGGGACTCGACAAGAGACCCAGTACTTC
D: -
size: many
J: TRBJ2-5
V: TRBV20-1

CDR3: CASSSGGTNTGELFF
DNA: TGTGCCAGCTCTAGCGGGGGTACGAACACCGGGGAGCTGTTTTTT
D: TRBD2
size: many
J: TRBJ2-2
V: TRBV6-1

CDR3: CSASNPSGEADTQYF
DNA: TGCAGTGCTAGTAACCCTAGCGGGGAGGCAGATACGCAGTATTTT
D: TRBD2
size: many
J: TRBJ2-3
V: TRBV20-1

CDR3: CASSPRWGELFF
DNA: TGTGCCAGCAGCCCACGATGGGGGGAGCTGTTTTTT
D: -
size: many
J: TRBJ2-2
V: TRBV7-2

CDR3: CATSRSLLAGLTDTQYF
DNA: TGTGCCACCAGCAGATCCTTACTAGCGGGCCTAACAGATACGCAGTATTTT
D: TRBD2
size: -
J: TRBJ2-3
V: TRBV15

CDR3: CASSIGLISYEQYF
DNA: TGTGCCAGTAGTATCGGACTGATCTCCTACGAGCAGTACTTC
D: -
size: -
J: TRBJ2-7
V: TRBV19

CDR3: CASSLSGPRGTEAFF
DNA: TGCGCCAGCAGCTTATCCGGGCCCCGAGGCACTGAAGCTTTCTTT
D: -
size: -
J: TRBJ1-1
V: TRBV4-1

CDR3: CASSWAANYGYTF
DNA: TGCGCCAGCAGCTGGGCAGCTAACTATGGCTACACCTTC
D: -
size: many
J: TRBJ1-2
V: TRBV5-1

CDR3: CASSWDFSSYNEQFF
DNA: TGTGCCAGCAGCTGGGACTTCAGCTCCTACAATGAGCAGTTCTTC
D: -
size: many
J: TRBJ2-1
V: TRBV11-2

CDR3: CASSLRTGTKGQPQHF
DNA: TGTGCCAGCAGTCTCCGGACAGGCACGAAGGGTCAGCCCCAGCATTTT
D: TRBD1
size: -
J: TRBJ1-5
V: TRBV6-1

CDR3: CASSLGLDTSGEQYF
DNA: TGTGCCAGCAGCTTGGGACTCGACACCTCGGGGGAGCAGTACTTC
D: -
size: few
J: TRBJ2-7
V: TRBV5-6

CDR3: CASSLRTSGSASHVYEQYF
DNA: TGTGCCAGCAGTTTGCGGACTAGCGGGAGCGCCTCCCATGTCTACGAGCAGTACTTC
D: TRBD2
size: -
J: TRBJ2-7
V: TRBV27

CDR3: CASSALGPKETQYF
DNA: TGTGCCAGCAGCGCGCTGGGGCCTAAGGAGACCCAGTACTTC
D: -
size: many
J: TRBJ2-5
V: TRBV7-6

CDR3: CARGWASFYEQYF
DNA: TGTGCCAGGGGTTGGGCTAGCTTCTACGAGCAGTACTTC
D: -
size: -
J: TRBJ2-7
V: TRBV12-3/TRBV12-4

CDR3: CASSFDKQDQTETQYF
DNA: TGTGCCAGCAGCTTCGATAAACAGGACCAAACGGAGACCCAGTACTTC
D: -
size: many
J: TRBJ2-5
V: TRBV6-2/TRBV6-3

CDR3: CASSSGGRRDEQFF
DNA: TGTGCCAGCAGTTCTGGGGGGCGCAGGGATGAGCAGTTCTTC
D: -
size: many
J: TRBJ2-1
V: TRBV6-1

CDR3: CASSLKGGGAPDTQYF
DNA: TGCGCCAGCAGCTTGAAGGGCGGGGGGGCCCCAGATACGCAGTATTTT
D: TRBD2
size: many
J: TRBJ2-3
V: TRBV5-1

CDR3: CASRPQGQGNTEAFF
DNA: TGCGCCAGCAGACCGCAGGGACAGGGGAACACTGAAGCTTTCTTT
D: TRBD1
size: many
J: TRBJ1-1
V: TRBV5-1

CDR3: CASSSPGQAKETQYF
DNA: TGTGCCAGCAGCTCTCCGGGACAGGCGAAAGAGACCCAGTACTTC
D: TRBD1
size: many
J: TRBJ2-5
V: TRBV7-8

CDR3: CASSLWTSGSATDTQYF
DNA: TGTGCCAGCAGTTTATGGACTAGCGGGAGTGCAACAGATACGCAGTATTTT
D: TRBD2
size: many
J: TRBJ2-3
V: TRBV12-3/TRBV12-4

CDR3: CASRKTGGKTEAFF
DNA: TGTGCCAGCAGGAAGACAGGGGGTAAGACTGAAGCTTTCTTT
D: TRBD1
size: few
J: TRBJ1-1
V: TRBV25-1

CDR3: CASSLRLSGNTIYF
DNA: TGTGCCAGCAGCTTACGTCTCTCTGGAAACACCATATATTTT
D: -
size: -
J: TRBJ1-3
V: TRBV7-2

CDR3: CAISGQGGETQYF
DNA: TGTGCCATCAGTGGACAGGGGGGAGAGACCCAGTACTTC
D: TRBD1
size: -
J: TRBJ2-5
V: TRBV10-3

CDR3: CASSIGSAGVMNTEAFF
DNA: TGTGCCAGTAGTATAGGTTCGGCAGGGGTTATGAACACTGAAGCTTTCTTT
D: -
size: many
J: TRBJ1-1
V: TRBV19

CDR3: CASSYRVNTEAFF
DNA: TGTGCCAGCAGTTACAGGGTTAACACTGAAGCTTTCTTT
D: -
size: once
J: TRBJ1-1
V: TRBV6-2/TRBV6-3

CDR3: CASSLSALGQFRGEKLFF
DNA: TGTGCCAGCAGCTTATCCGCCCTCGGACAGTTTAGGGGTGAAAAACTGTTTTTT
D: -
size: few
J: TRBJ1-4
V: TRBV7-9

CDR3: CAWSPGTAPYEQYF
DNA: TGTGCCTGGAGTCCCGGGACAGCGCCCTACGAGCAGTACTTC
D: TRBD1
size: many
J: TRBJ2-7
V: TRBV30

CDR3: CSVQTGGYEQYF
DNA: TGCAGCGTCCAGACGGGTGGTTACGAGCAGTACTTC
D: -
size: -
J: TRBJ2-7
V: TRBV29-1

CDR3: CSARSHRSTNEKLFF
DNA: TGCAGTGCTCGGAGCCACAGGAGCACTAATGAAAAACTGTTTTTT
D: -
size: few
J: TRBJ1-4
V: TRBV20-1

CDR3: CASSLGAHYEQYF
DNA: TGTGCCAGCAGTTTAGGGGCCCACTACGAGCAGTACTTC
D: -
size: -
J: TRBJ2-7
V: TRBV12-3/TRBV12-4

CDR3: CASSLGASYEQYF
DNA: TGTGCCAGCAGCTTGGGGGCATCCTACGAGCAGTACTTC
D: -
size: -
J: TRBJ2-7
V: TRBV7-2

CDR3: CASSPGGEYQETQYF
DNA: TGTGCCAGCAGCCCGGGTGGGGAGTACCAAGAGACCCAGTACTTC
D: -
size: many
J: TRBJ2-5
V: TRBV7-9

CDR3: CSADPLAGGEETQYF
DNA: TGCAGTGCTGACCCCCTCGCGGGAGGGGAGGAGACCCAGTACTTC
D: TRBD2
size: -
J: TRBJ2-5
V: TRBV20-1

CDR3: CASSAVADTQHF
DNA: TGTGCCAGCAGTGCTGTGGCAGATACGCAGCATTTT
D: -
size: -
J: TRBJ1-5
V: TRBV6-1

CDR3: CASSVALGTNYGYTF
DNA: TGTGCCAGCAGCGTAGCTTTAGGCACTAACTATGGCTACACCTTC
D: -
size: few
J: TRBJ1-2
V: TRBV9

CDR3: CASSVFGAGTEQYF
DNA: TGTGCCAGCAGTGTCTTCGGCGCAGGGACCGAGCAGTACTTC
D: -
size: few
J: TRBJ2-7
V: TRBV27

CDR3: CASSQEWTGCAENEQFF
DNA: TGTGCCAGCAGCCAAGAATGGACAGGGTGCGCGGAGAATGAGCAGTTCTTC
D: TRBD1
size: -
J: TRBJ2-1
V: TRBV4-2

CDR3: CATQTGTGYEQYF
DNA: TGCGCCACCCAAACAGGGACTGGCTACGAGCAGTACTTC
D: -
size: -
J: TRBJ2-7
V: TRBV10-2

CDR3: CASSNRASRGRTEAFF
DNA: TGTGCCAGTAGTAACCGCGCGAGCAGAGGTCGGACTGAAGCTTTCTTT
D: -
size: many
J: TRBJ1-1
V: TRBV19

CDR3: CSAFPPGVDEQFF
DNA: TGCAGTGCCTTCCCCCCAGGCGTGGATGAGCAGTTCTTC
D: -
size: -
J: TRBJ2-1
V: TRBV20-1

CDR3: CASSPRTEYGYTF
DNA: TGTGCCAGCAGTCCACGGACAGAGTATGGCTACACCTTC
D: -
size: -
J: TRBJ1-2
V: TRBV6-1

CDR3: CASSRRRAGELFF
DNA: TGTGCCAGCAGTCGCAGGCGCGCCGGGGAGCTGTTTTTT
D: -
size: many
J: TRBJ2-2
V: TRBV12-3/TRBV12-4

CDR3: CSARLPGVGGYTF
DNA: TGCAGTGCGCGTCTCCCGGGCGTCGGTGGCTACACCTTC
D: -
size: -
J: TRBJ1-2
V: TRBV20-1

CDR3: CASRRRWYQETQYF
DNA: TGTGCCAGCAGACGTAGATGGTACCAAGAGACCCAGTACTTC
D: -
size: few
J: TRBJ2-5
V: TRBV13

CDR3: CASSYSGLAGVLRSYNEQFF
DNA: TGTGCCAGCAGTTACTCAGGACTAGCGGGAGTCCTCCGGAGTTACAATGAGCAGTTCTTC
D: TRBD2
size: many
J: TRBJ2-1
V: TRBV6-2/TRBV6-3

CDR3: CASSYSILAGVGGTGELFF
DNA: TGTGCCAGCAGTTACTCGATCCTAGCGGGAGTAGGAGGGACCGGGGAGCTGTTTTTT
D: TRBD2
size: many
J: TRBJ2-2
V: TRBV6-2/TRBV6-3

CDR3: CASSQDPKNYNEQFF
DNA: TGCGCCAGCAGCCAAGATCCAAAGAACTACAATGAGCAGTTCTTC
D: -
size: few
J: TRBJ2-1
V: TRBV4-1

CDR3: CASSFGGSGGYTF
DNA: TGTGCCAGCAGTTTTGGGGGATCGGGTGGCTACACCTTC
D: -
size: many
J: TRBJ1-2
V: TRBV12-3/TRBV12-4